This is a list of T cell receptor beta chains from one sample in a study of blood T cell repertoires in COVID-19. Repertoires were generated with immunoSEQ multiplex PCR, while TCRdb's copy carries only in-frame clones and drops some. The table records 350,000 to 400,000 clones, 88% of them present only once. Specimen: PBMCs or T cells enriched from blood (not recorded which). These receptors came from a woman under 30 who had recovered from COVID-19. The CDR3 runs from the conserved cysteine through the conserved F or W. The order of the fields is J gene, clone size, D gene, CDR3 length, V gene, CDR3 DNA, CDR3 protein. D genes are given only for firm matches. Only part of the rows carry a size: once, few, many, or a class if the clone is expanded.

>TRBJ2-5|NA|NA|13|TRBV7-3
TGTGCCAGCAGCTTGACTTACCAAGAGACCCAGTACTTC
CASSLTYQETQYF
>TRBJ1-1|NA|NA|13|TRBV6-1
TGTGCCAGCAGTGAAAGCGCAGGGCTTGAAGCTTTCTTT
CASSESAGLEAFF
>TRBJ1-2|NA|NA|13|TRBV7-9
TGTGCCAGCAGCTCAATTTCAGCGGGTGGCTACACCTTC
CASSSISAGGYTF
>TRBJ2-7|NA|TRBD2|16|TRBV2
TGTGCCAGCAGTGAAGGGGTAGCGGGGGGACGAGGGGAGCAGTACTTC
CASSEGVAGGRGEQYF
>TRBJ2-7|NA|TRBD1|15|TRBV29-1
TGCAGCGTTTCCGGGACAGGGGGTACCGGCTACGAGCAGTACTTC
CSVSGTGGTGYEQYF
>TRBJ1-1|NA|NA|13|TRBV12-3/TRBV12-4
TGTGCCAGCAGTTTCTCGGTGCCCACTGAAGCTTTCTTT
CASSFSVPTEAFF
>TRBJ1-1|once|TRBD1|15|TRBV7-2
TGTGCCAGCAGCTTAGCCCCGACAGGGGCCACTGAAGCTTTCTTT
CASSLAPTGATEAFF
>TRBJ2-7|NA|NA|11|TRBV7-2
TGTGCCAGCAGCTCAAACTACGAGCAGTACTTC
CASSSNYEQYF
>TRBJ2-3|NA|TRBD2|16|TRBV7-3
TGTGCCAGCAGCTTGGGACTAGCGGGAGGGGCAGATACGCAGTATTTT
CASSLGLAGGADTQYF
>TRBJ2-7|NA|NA|13|TRBV28
TGTGCCAGCACTGCGACAGGCTCCTACGAGCAGTACTTC
CASTATGSYEQYF
>TRBJ1-2|NA|NA|14|TRBV18
TGTGCCAGCTCGCCTTCGACAGATAACTATGGCTACACCTTC
CASSPSTDNYGYTF
>TRBJ1-4|NA|NA|17|TRBV7-2
TGTGCCAGCAGCCCTGGGCCGTACCATGCAACTAATGAAAAACTGTTTTTT
CASSPGPYHATNEKLFF
>TRBJ2-3|NA|TRBD1|15|TRBV5-4
TGTGCCAGCAGCTCCAGGGACAGCTACACAGATACGCAGTATTTT
CASSSRDSYTDTQYF
>TRBJ2-2|NA|TRBD1|15|TRBV19
TGTGCCAGTAGTGCCGGGACAGCGAACACCGGGGAGCTGTTTTTT
CASSAGTANTGELFF
>TRBJ1-2|NA|NA|18|TRBV18
TGTGCCAGCTCACCCCAAGCTGCTTCAGGGGCTGGAAACTATGGCTACACCTTC
CASSPQAASGAGNYGYTF
>TRBJ1-3|NA|NA|16|TRBV6-1
TGTGCCAGCAGTGAAGCGCGGGGGTCCTCTGGAAACACCATATATTTT
CASSEARGSSGNTIYF
>TRBJ1-5|NA|NA|14|TRBV29-1
TGCAGCGTTGAAGTAGATGGGGGAGGTCAGCCCCAGCATTTT
CSVEVDGGGQPQHF
>TRBJ2-7|NA|TRBD1|12|TRBV5-5
TGTGCCAGCAGCTTGAACAGGGGTGAGCAGTACTTC
CASSLNRGEQYF
>TRBJ1-1|NA|NA|15|TRBV15
TGTGCCACCAGCAGAGATTTGGGGACAAGCACTGAAGCTTTCTTT
CATSRDLGTSTEAFF
>TRBJ1-2|once|TRBD1|15|TRBV24-1
TGTGCCACCAGTGATTACACGGGACAGGGCTATGGCTACACCTTC
CATSDYTGQGYGYTF
>TRBJ2-3|once|TRBD2|16|TRBV7-3
TGTGCCAGCAGCCACACAGCGGGGGTAGGGACAGATACGCAGTATTTT
CASSHTAGVGTDTQYF
>TRBJ1-1|NA|NA|13|TRBV3-1/TRBV3-2
TGTGCCAGCAGCCATCCACAGGGAACTGAAGCTTTCTTT
CASSHPQGTEAFF
>TRBJ2-5|NA|TRBD2|16|TRBV9
TGTGCCAGCAGCTCCGGGACTAGCTCCTTCCAAGAGACCCAGTACTTC
CASSSGTSSFQETQYF
>TRBJ1-5|NA|TRBD1|14|TRBV2
TGTGCCAGCAAGGGTGGACAGGGTAATCAGCCCCAGCATTTT
CASKGGQGNQPQHF
>TRBJ1-5|once|NA|15|TRBV5-8
TGTGCCAGCAGCTTGGCGGCGGGGGGAGATCAGCCCCAGCATTTT
CASSLAAGGDQPQHF
>TRBJ1-1|NA|TRBD1|15|TRBV19
TGTGCCAGTAGTCCGCCGGGACAGGGATACACTGAAGCTTTCTTT
CASSPPGQGYTEAFF
>TRBJ2-3|NA|TRBD1|14|TRBV5-6
TGTGCCAGCAGCAGTGGACAGGGTGCAGATACGCAGTATTTT
CASSSGQGADTQYF
>TRBJ1-2|NA|TRBD1|18|TRBV18
TGTGCCAGCTCACCGGAACCGGGGCACAGGGGGTGGAAGTATGGCTACACCTTC
CASSPEPGHRGWKYGYTF
>TRBJ2-5|NA|NA|13|TRBV7-9
TGTGCCAGCAGCTTAGGCCGGCGGGAGACCCAGTACTTC
CASSLGRRETQYF
>TRBJ2-3|once|TRBD2|15|TRBV10-3
TGTGCCATCAGTGGGACTAGCGGGGGAGCAAATACGCAGTATTTT
CAISGTSGGANTQYF
>TRBJ1-2|NA|NA|13|TRBV6-5
TGTGCCAGCAGTCCCTCGAGCGCGAATGGCTACACCTTC
CASSPSSANGYTF
>TRBJ2-7|NA|TRBD2|14|TRBV5-5
TGTGCCAGCAGTAATAGCGGGGGCTCCTACGAGCAGTACTTC
CASSNSGGSYEQYF
>TRBJ2-3|NA|TRBD2|16|TRBV15
TGTGCCACCTTTCCCAGTAGCGGGGGGGAGTTAGATACGCAGTATTTT
CATFPSSGGELDTQYF